This is a list of T cell receptor beta chains from one sample in a study of T cell responses to AZD1222 COVID-19 vaccine. Here immunoSEQ multiplex PCR was the method, and the copy in TCRdb shows in-frame clones only, minus some. In the table there are about 93,000 clones, 75% to 90% of which are singletons. The sequences come from peripheral blood, collected 28 days after the second AZD1222 dose. The receptors come from an adult who received the AZD1222 COVID-19 vaccine. Each CDR3 is given without its conserved first and last residue. D genes are given only for firm matches. Rows give clone size only sometimes, using once, few, many, or a class for an expanded clone.

>once|TRBJ1-5|TRBD1|TRBV5-4
ASSLGGQDSNQPQH
>.|TRBJ2-5|TRBD2|TRBV5-1
ASSLEGGRAGETQY
>.|TRBJ1-1|TRBD1|TRBV7-4
ASSSGTGIMNTEAF
>.|TRBJ2-1|.|TRBV3-1/TRBV3-2
ASRDGSYNEQF
>.|TRBJ2-2|TRBD1|TRBV5-1
ASSSPTGGVAGELF
>.|TRBJ1-1|.|TRBV13
ASSLGGNTEAF
>.|TRBJ2-7|.|TRBV3-1/TRBV3-2
ASSQDSPGSID
>once|TRBJ2-3|TRBD2|TRBV5-1
ASRGLALNTDTQY
>.|TRBJ1-6|.|TRBV6-1
ASSEAGGGNSPLH
>once|TRBJ2-1|TRBD2|TRBV19
ASSISGSSYNEQF
>.|TRBJ2-6|.|TRBV9
ASSVGGEGANVLT
>.|TRBJ1-2|.|TRBV14
ASSQASGRVDYGYT
>.|TRBJ2-5|.|TRBV5-1
ASSNLDRLGETQY
>.|TRBJ2-5|.|TRBV6-2/TRBV6-3
ASSPLAETQY
>.|TRBJ2-7|.|TRBV4-1
ASSQDRFPRYEQY
>once|TRBJ2-1|.|TRBV29-1
SVGGLPGYNEQF
>.|TRBJ2-7|TRBD1|TRBV5-6
ASSIRDRVSYEQY
>.|TRBJ2-5|TRBD2|TRBV30
AWSQLAGPRETQY
>.|TRBJ2-3|.|TRBV12-5
ASGRQDTQY
>.|TRBJ2-2|.|TRBV5-1
ASSFGVRPNTGELF
>.|TRBJ2-2|TRBD1|TRBV30
AWSESDRDTGELF
>few|TRBJ2-2|.|TRBV27
ASSLYREGGELF
>.|TRBJ2-1|TRBD2|TRBV6-2/TRBV6-3
ASSYLLAGGREQF
>.|TRBJ2-3|TRBD1|TRBV2
ASVTAGQGRADTQY
>.|TRBJ1-1|.|TRBV5-5
ASSLGGAANTEAF
>.|TRBJ1-1|.|TRBV18
ASSPYRTMNTEAF
>.|TRBJ2-2|TRBD2|TRBV7-6
ASSLATGRLTGELF
>.|TRBJ1-1|.|TRBV15
ATSRVPRDEAF
>.|TRBJ2-7|.|TRBV19
ASSRGTAVREQY
>.|TRBJ1-6|.|TRBV27
ASSSPSNSPLH
>once|TRBJ1-2|TRBD1|TRBV7-9
ASSHGDRVYGYT
>few|TRBJ2-1|TRBD2|TRBV3-1/TRBV3-2
ASSQDRLAGVNNEQF
>.|TRBJ2-1|.|TRBV6-5
ASRRGTDYNEQF
>few|TRBJ1-1|.|TRBV3-1/TRBV3-2
ASSQVTRVGSEAF
>.|TRBJ2-1|.|TRBV29-1
SVEYRYNEQF
>.|TRBJ2-5|.|TRBV5-6
ASSLRETQY
>.|TRBJ2-7|TRBD1|TRBV11-2
ASKRAGGYEQY
>.|TRBJ2-6|.|TRBV29-1
SVFAESHVLT
>.|TRBJ1-1|.|TRBV5-1
ASSSAGASLMTEAF
>.|TRBJ1-3|.|TRBV30
AWTLGTGNTIY
>.|TRBJ1-5|.|TRBV10-3
AISASGTSNQPQH